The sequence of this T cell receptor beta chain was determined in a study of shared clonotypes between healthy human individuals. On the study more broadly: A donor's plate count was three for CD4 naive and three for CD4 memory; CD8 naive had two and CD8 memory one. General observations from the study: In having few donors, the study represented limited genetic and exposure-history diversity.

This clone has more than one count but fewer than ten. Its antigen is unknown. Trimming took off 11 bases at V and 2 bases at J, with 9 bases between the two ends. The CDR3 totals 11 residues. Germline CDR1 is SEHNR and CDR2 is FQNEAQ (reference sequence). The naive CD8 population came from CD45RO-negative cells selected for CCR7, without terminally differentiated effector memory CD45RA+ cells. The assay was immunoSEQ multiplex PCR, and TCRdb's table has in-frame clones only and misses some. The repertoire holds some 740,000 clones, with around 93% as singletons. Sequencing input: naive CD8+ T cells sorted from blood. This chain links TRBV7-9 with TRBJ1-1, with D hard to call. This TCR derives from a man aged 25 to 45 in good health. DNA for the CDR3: TGTGCCTCCGACTTAAACACTGAAGCTTTCTTT. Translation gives CASDLNTEAFF. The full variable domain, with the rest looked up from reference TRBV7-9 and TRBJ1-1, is DTGVSQNPRHKITKRGQNVTFRCDPISEHNRLYWYRQTLGQGPEFLTYFQNEAQLEKSRLLSDRFSAERPKGSFSTLEIQRTEQGDSAMYLCASDLNTEAFFGQGTRLTVV.